The 18 T cell receptor beta chains presented below share a single source sample, sequenced in a study of blood T cell repertoires in COVID-19. TCRdb's table, derived via immunoSEQ multiplex PCR, lists solely in-frame clones and lacks some. The data contain under 250,000 clones, 85% to 90% of them seen just once; the ten biggest clones take up 2% to 3%. The sequenced sample consisted of peripheral blood. The source of these receptors is a man aged 30-40 years with COVID-19, enrolled during active disease.

The chain employs TRBV27 and TRBJ1-2, with TRBD1 matching over 7 bases. The germline V gene has CDR1 MNHEY and CDR2 SMNVEV (reference sequence). This CDR3 is 17 amino acids long. Trimming cost V 6 bases and J 4 bases; bases outside gene matches: 17. CDR3 nucleotides: TGTGCCAGCAGCGTTGCGGACAGGAAGAAATCAGTCTATGGCTACACCTTC. Its protein product is CASSVADRKKSVYGYTF.

The CDR3 DNA is TGTGCCAGCAGCGTAGGAGGGGGCTATACTGAAGCTTTCTTT. Protein: CASSVGGGYTEAFF. The V and J genes are TRBV9 and TRBJ1-1; TRBD1 aligns across 7 bases. Trimming removed 0 bases from V and 5 bases from J; junction bases left unmatched: 4. The CDR3 has 14 residues. Germline CDR1 is SGDLS and CDR2 is YYNGEE.

The rearrangement uses TRBV5-8 and TRBJ2-7; TRBD1 matches at 9 bases. Looked up from germline, CDR1 is SGHTS and CDR2 is YDEGEE. V lost 1 base and J lost 1; bases outside the gene matches: 3. CDR3 size: 15 residues. This CDR3 is CASSLTGGPSYEQYF. The CDR3 bases are TGTGCCAGCAGCTTGACAGGGGGCCCATCCTACGAGCAGTACTTC.

The J gene is TRBJ1-5, the V gene TRBV7-2, with TRBD1 matching 8 bases. Per the germline V gene, CDR1 is SGHTA and CDR2 is FQGNSA. V dropped 0 bases and J dropped 7; count of bases not matched to a gene: 5. The CDR3 loop spans 15 amino acids. CDR3 region: CASSLARTGKQPQHF. The CDR3 coding sequence is TGTGCCAGCAGCTTAGCCCGGACAGGGAAGCAGCCCCAGCATTTT.

The chain carries TRBV6-5 and TRBJ2-2; D remains ambiguous. The V and J ends lost 0 bases and 5 bases respectively, with 7 bases between them. The CDR3 contains 14 residues. Germline-derived CDR1 and CDR2 are MNHEY and SVGAGI. The CDR3 protein is CASSYSPGTGELFF. The CDR3 region has the DNA TGTGCCAGCAGTTACTCCCCGGGTACCGGGGAGCTGTTTTTT.

The chain carries TRBV11-2 and TRBJ2-2, with a weak D call TRBD2 (6 bases). CDR3 length: 15 residues. Trimming pared 1 base from V and 7 bases from J, leaving 13 bases between. Germline V gene lookup returns CDR1 SGHAT and CDR2 FQNNGV. The CDR3 is CASSLGLGGSGELFF. The CDR3 DNA reads as TGTGCCAGCAGCTTAGGCCTGGGGGGAAGCGGGGAGCTGTTTTTT.

This clone has only a few counts. CDR3 amino acids: CASSLTEATEAFF. The CDR3 nucleotides are TGTGCCAGCAGCTTAACTGAAGCCACTGAAGCTTTCTTT. This chain connects TRBV7-3 to TRBJ1-1; D is ambiguous. Germline V CDR1 and CDR2: SGHTA, FQGTGA. Trimming cost V 0 bases and J 4 bases, with 6 bases left between them. The CDR3 totals 13 residues.

The chain recombines TRBV19 with TRBJ1-1, with D possibly matching TRBD1 (5 bases). The CDR3 has 14 amino acids. Per the germline V gene, CDR1 is LNHDA and CDR2 is SQIVND (reference sequence). V shed 7 bases and J shed 5 bases, with 17 bases lying between them. The CDR3 loop reads CASNPWGGSTEAFF. For the CDR3, the DNA is TGTGCCAGTAATCCTTGGGGGGGGTCGACTGAAGCTTTCTTT.

V usage is TRBV5-4 and J usage is TRBJ1-1; no clear D. Trimming removed 4 bases at V and 4 bases at J, with 14 bases between. The CDR3 has 14 residues. Germline CDR1 reads SGHNT; CDR2 reads YYREEE (reference sequence). As DNA, the CDR3 is TGTGCCAGCAGCCCGCCCGGAGCTTTCACTGAAGCTTTCTTT. Translating it yields CASSPPGAFTEAFF.

In this sample, this clone turned up once. V gene TRBV5-1 combines with J gene TRBJ2-6; D might be TRBD1 (6 bases). The V gene's germline CDR1 is SGHRS and CDR2 YFSETQ. CDR3 length: 15 residues. V lost 3 bases and J 0 bases, leaving 7 bases between the germline ends. CDR3: CASSSDSSGANVLTF. The CDR3 bases are TGCGCCAGCAGCTCGGACAGCTCTGGGGCCAACGTCCTGACTTTC.

The V gene is TRBV24-1, the J gene TRBJ1-2; D remains ambiguous. The CDR3 is 13 residues long. Germline loops: CDR1 KGHDR, CDR2 SFDVKD. V lost 4 bases and J lost 6, with 11 bases in between. CDR3 nucleotides: TGTGCCACCAGTGACGCAAGGGAGGATGGCTACACCTTC. It specifies CATSDAREDGYTF.

The J gene is TRBJ2-7, the V gene TRBV25-1; 10 nucleotides align to TRBD2. CDR3 length: 15 amino acids. V dropped 8 bases and J dropped 1; count of bases not matched to a gene: 8. Germline-derived CDR1 and CDR2 are MGHDK and SYGVNS. The CDR3 region has the DNA TGTGCCAGCTCCGACGGACTAGCGGCTTCCTACGAGCAGTACTTC. This gives the protein CASSDGLAASYEQYF.

The chain has TRBV7-2 and TRBJ1-2; D call uncertain. This CDR3 has 14 amino acids. The V end lost 5 bases, the J end lost 5 bases, and 15 bases lay between the germline ends. Looked up from germline, CDR1 is SGHTA and CDR2 is FQGNSA. In DNA form, the CDR3 reads TGTGCCAGCAGCCCGAGGCGGGTGGGGTATGGCTACACCTTC. Amino acids: CASSPRRVGYGYTF.

The genes are TRBV18 and TRBJ2-5; TRBD2 might be the D (5 bases). The CDR3 has 13 residues. Germline loops: CDR1 KGHSH, CDR2 LQKENI. V lost 3 bases and J 4 bases, leaving 9 bases between the germline ends. In DNA form, the CDR3 reads TGTGCCAGCTCACCCTTGGGAGCAGAGACCCAGTACTTC. Its translation: CASSPLGAETQYF.

The chain joins TRBV2 to TRBJ1-5; 7 nucleotides line up with TRBD1. Trimming removed 2 bases from V and 3 bases from J; junction bases left unmatched: 1. Germline CDR1 SNHLY, CDR2 FYNNEI. The CDR3 runs 14 residues. The CDR3 here is CASSETGANQPQHF. The CDR3 DNA reads TGTGCCAGCAGTGAAACAGGGGCCAATCAGCCCCAGCATTTT.

The V call is TRBV5-1, the J call TRBJ1-1, with D tentatively TRBD1 (5 bases). The CDR3 has 15 residues. Germline CDR1 is SGHRS and CDR2 is YFSETQ. The ends were cut back, 0 bases at V and 5 bases at J, with 14 bases in the middle. CDR3 in DNA: TGCGCCAGCAGCTTGGCCAGGGTGGATGGAACTGAAGCTTTCTTT. Its protein product is CASSLARVDGTEAFF.

The chain has TRBV19 and TRBJ1-2, with 8 nucleotides matching TRBD1. Germline assignment: CDR1 LNHDA and CDR2 SQIVND (reference sequence). The CDR3 totals 14 residues. J lost 7 bases, V lost 2 bases, and 6 bases had no gene match. This chain's CDR3 is CASSIQGAQGGYTF. CDR3 nucleotide sequence: TGTGCCAGTAGTATACAGGGGGCGCAGGGTGGCTACACCTTC. Full variable domain (outside the CDR3, taken from reference TRBV19 and TRBJ1-2): DGGITQSPKYLFRKEGQNVTLSCEQNLNHDAMYWYRQDPGQGLRLIYYSQIVNDFQKGDIAEGYSVSREKKESFPLTVTSAQKNPTAFYLCASSIQGAQGGYTFGSGTRLTVV.

This chain uses TRBV15 with TRBJ1-6, with TRBD1 matching over 8 bases. Germline V gene lookup returns CDR1 LNHNV and CDR2 YYDKDF (reference sequence). This CDR3 has 14 amino acids. V was pared by 5 bases and J by 11 bases, with 8 bases of the junction left unmatched. DNA for the CDR3: TGTGCCACCAGCCGGACAGGGTCGGACCCACCCCTCCACTTT. As protein: CATSRTGSDPPLHF.